A selection of T cell receptor beta chains follows, all from one sample in a study of CD8+ T cells in alopecia areata. Produced via immunoSEQ multiplex PCR; TCRdb's table is partial and in-frame only. The sample has about 120,000 clones, almost 50% seen once. The sample in question was CD8+ T cells sorted from blood, obtained at week 0. These receptors were taken from a human donor with alopecia areata. CDR3s include the opening cysteine and the closing phenylalanine or tryptophan. The D gene is left open where the match is weak. Only part of the rows carry a size: once, few, many, or a class if the clone is expanded.

v_gene	j_gene	abundance	d_gene	CDR3nt	CDR3aa
TRBV12-5	TRBJ2-7	-	-	TGTGCTAGTGGACCCACGGGGGAGGTTAGCTACGAGCAGTACTTC	CASGPTGEVSYEQYF
TRBV29-1	TRBJ2-7	-	TRBD1	TGCAGCGTTGAAGTGGGGACAGGGGGGAACGAGCAGTACTTC	CSVEVGTGGNEQYF
TRBV29-1	TRBJ1-1	few	-	TGCAGCGTTGAAGATCCCGGATTACCCAACACTGAAGCTTTCTTT	CSVEDPGLPNTEAFF
TRBV30	TRBJ2-1	few	TRBD1	TGTGCCTGGAGCTTGACAGGGATAGGCGAGCAGTTCTTC	CAWSLTGIGEQFF
TRBV29-1	TRBJ2-5	-	TRBD1	TGCAGCGGCCATAATCCGGGGACAGGGGGAGAGACCCAGTACTTC	CSGHNPGTGGETQYF
TRBV29-1	TRBJ2-7	-	-	TGCAGCGTTGAGGAGGGCCCGGGTGGGGAGCAGTACTTC	CSVEEGPGGEQYF
TRBV7-2	TRBJ2-7	-	-	TGTGCCAGCAGCGTTACCCAGTTCCCTTCCTACGAGCAGTACTTC	CASSVTQFPSYEQYF
TRBV7-9	TRBJ2-5	once	-	TGTGCCAGCAGCTTAGGTACCAGCAGCGCAGAGACCCAGTACTTC	CASSLGTSSAETQYF
TRBV6-5	TRBJ2-1	-	-	TGTGCCAGCAGCGACTCCTACAATGAGCAGTTCTTC	CASSDSYNEQFF
TRBV27	TRBJ2-7	few	-	TGTGCCAGCAGCTTAGGTCTGGCCTACGAGCAGTACTTC	CASSLGLAYEQYF
TRBV7-6	TRBJ2-5	-	-	TGTGCCAGCAGCTTAGTGGGCCTGAGCCAAGAGACCCAGTACTTC	CASSLVGLSQETQYF
TRBV13	TRBJ1-2	-	-	TGTGCCAGCAGCTTATTCGGACAGCCGGCCTCCGGCTACACCTTC	CASSLFGQPASGYTF
TRBV29-1	TRBJ2-7	-	-	TGCAGCGTTGAAACGGTTAGGGAGCAGTACTTC	CSVETVREQYF
TRBV30	TRBJ1-1	once	-	TGTGCCTGGAGTGTAGGACTGACTGAAGCTTTCTTT	CAWSVGLTEAFF
TRBV9	TRBJ1-2	once	-	TGTGCCAGCTCCCTAAGGGAAAACTATGGCTACACCTTC	CASSLRENYGYTF
TRBV5-1	TRBJ2-7	few	-	TGCGCCAGCAGCTTCGTCTTAGGGTTCAACGAGCAGTACTTC	CASSFVLGFNEQYF
TRBV30	TRBJ1-1	-	TRBD1	TGTGCCTGGAGTGTAGGACAGGGGACGAACACTGAAGCTTTCTTT	CAWSVGQGTNTEAFF
TRBV25-1	TRBJ1-1	-	-	TGTGCCAGCAGTGAAAGTGGGAACACTGAAGCTTTCTTT	CASSESGNTEAFF
TRBV7-3	TRBJ2-2	few	-	TGTGCCAGCAGCTTGGACTCGATAGCGGGGGAGCTGTTTTTT	CASSLDSIAGELFF
TRBV6-5	TRBJ1-4	-	-	TGTGCCAGCAGTTACATGAGTGGGGAAAAACTGTTTTTT	CASSYMSGEKLFF
TRBV7-9	TRBJ1-1	few	-	TGTGCCAGCAGCTCCCCCCGGGACGCTGAAGCTTTCTTT	CASSSPRDAEAFF
TRBV6-1	TRBJ1-2	-	-	TGTGCCAGCAGGGGCAGCGTCAATAACTATGGCTACACCTTC	CASRGSVNNYGYTF
TRBV27	TRBJ1-4	-	TRBD1	TGTGCCAGCAGGGGACAGACCATGAATGAAAAACTGTTTTTT	CASRGQTMNEKLFF
TRBV4-1	TRBJ1-2	-	-	TGCGCCAGCAGCCAAGAAAGGCTCAGGAATGGCTACACCTTC	CASSQERLRNGYTF
TRBV7-9	TRBJ2-7	few	TRBD1	TGTGCCAGCAGCCCGCCCCTGGGACAGGGGAGGAACGAGCAGTACTTC	CASSPPLGQGRNEQYF
TRBV4-2	TRBJ2-7	-	TRBD2	TGTGCCAGCAGCTTCCTGGCAGGACTAGCGGGGACCTACGAGCAGTACTTC	CASSFLAGLAGTYEQYF
TRBV7-8	TRBJ1-6	-	-	TGTGCCAGCAGCTACGGGGTCGGGAATTCACCCCTCCACTTT	CASSYGVGNSPLHF
TRBV4-2	TRBJ2-7	few	-	TGTGCCAGCAGCCAAGATGAGGAGGTGGGGAGCGAGCAGTACTTC	CASSQDEEVGSEQYF
TRBV6-5	TRBJ2-6	-	-	TGTGCCAGCAGTTATGTCGGACACTCTGGGGCCAACGTCCTGACTTTC	CASSYVGHSGANVLTF
TRBV29-1	TRBJ2-7	-	-	TGCAGCGTGCTAGGACAGACCTACGAGCAGTACTTC	CSVLGQTYEQYF
TRBV5-6	TRBJ2-7	few	-	TGTGCCAGCAGCATCTTCGAAAGGTCCTACGAGCAGTACTTC	CASSIFERSYEQYF